This entry is about one TCR beta chain. The antigen remains unidentified. In germline, CDR1 is MNHEY, CDR2 SMNVEV (reference sequence). The CDR3 loop spans 16 amino acids. With 4 bases clipped from V and 5 bases from J, the junction kept 7 bases outside the gene matches. The sort gate was single viable CD3+CD4+CD8-CD45RO+ cells for memory CD4+ T cells. This sample was taken from a study of memory CD4+ T cells and cytomegalovirus serostatus. Clones were sequenced by immunoSEQ multiplex PCR, and TCRdb holds only the in-frame ones, with some missing. Here the sample spans 25,000 or so clones, more than 75% being singletons. Study observations and caveats: The CMV-associated TCR signature appears largely within the CD4+ memory repertoire.

The chain recombines TRBV27 with TRBJ2-3; 12 nucleotides align to TRBD2. Sample: memory CD4+ T cells from blood. This clonotype was sampled from an adult in good health and CMV-seronegative. The CDR3 sequence: CASSSKTSGSVDTQYF. CDR3 bases: TGTGCCAGCAGTTCTAAGACTAGCGGGAGTGTAGATACGCAGTATTTT.